The next 5 T cell receptor beta chains were all read from a single sample in a study of early T cells in non-severe SARS-CoV-2 infection. TCRdb ran MiXCR on the 5' RACE reads and lists one entry per CDR3 protein. The data contain about 69,000 distinct CDR3 sequences, approximately 13% of them singletons. The sample was whole blood. The receptors were sampled from an adult who was a healthcare worker with PCR-confirmed SARS-CoV-2 infection or an uninfected control (not recorded which).

J is TRBJ2-2 and V is TRBV3-1; D not certain. V lost 4 bases to trimming and J lost 4 bases, with 7 bases between them. CDR3 length: 13 amino acids. The germline V gene encodes CDR1 LGHDT and CDR2 YNNKEL (reference sequence). CDR3 nucleotides: TGTGCCAGCAGCCTACAGACCACCGGGGAGCTGTTTTTT. Its protein product is CASSLQTTGELFF.

This chain links TRBV27 with TRBJ1-1; 7 bases are shared with TRBD1. This CDR3 is built from 12 residues. CDR1 and CDR2 (germline): MNHEY, SMNVEV (reference sequence). With 8 bases clipped from V and 8 bases from J, the junction kept 8 bases outside the gene matches. The CDR3 spells CASSHLRGEAFF. Here the CDR3 DNA reads TGTGCCAGCTCCCACCTCAGGGGGGAAGCTTTCTTT.

The sample holds a few counts of this clonotype. J is TRBJ1-2 and V is TRBV30; 8 positions match TRBD1. The germline V gene encodes CDR1 GTSNPN and CDR2 SVGIG (reference sequence). V was pared by 5 bases and J by 2 bases, with 10 bases of the junction left unmatched. The CDR3 spans 15 residues. Here the CDR3 reads CAWGRDRSLNYGYTF. The CDR3 DNA sequence: TGTGCCTGGGGCCGGGACAGGAGTCTAAACTATGGCTACACCTTC.

The chain couples TRBV3-1 to TRBJ2-5; maybe TRBD1 (6 bases). The germline V and J ends were trimmed by 6 bases and 2 bases, with 7 bases remaining between them. The CDR3 runs to 12 residues. In germline, CDR1 is LGHDT, CDR2 YNNKEL (reference sequence). The chain's CDR3 is CASRRGQETQYF. The CDR3 DNA follows: TGTGCCAGCAGAAGGGGGCAAGAGACCCAGTACTTC.

V and J are TRBV29-1 and TRBJ1-5, with D possibly TRBD1 on 5 matching bases. The ends were cut back, 4 bases at V and 5 bases at J, with 9 bases in the middle. The CDR3 sequence is 12 residues long. Germline V lookup: CDR1 SQVTM, CDR2 ANQGSEA. For the CDR3, the DNA is TGCAGCGTTGGACAGATCGATCAGCCCCAGCATTTT. Translation gives CSVGQIDQPQHF.